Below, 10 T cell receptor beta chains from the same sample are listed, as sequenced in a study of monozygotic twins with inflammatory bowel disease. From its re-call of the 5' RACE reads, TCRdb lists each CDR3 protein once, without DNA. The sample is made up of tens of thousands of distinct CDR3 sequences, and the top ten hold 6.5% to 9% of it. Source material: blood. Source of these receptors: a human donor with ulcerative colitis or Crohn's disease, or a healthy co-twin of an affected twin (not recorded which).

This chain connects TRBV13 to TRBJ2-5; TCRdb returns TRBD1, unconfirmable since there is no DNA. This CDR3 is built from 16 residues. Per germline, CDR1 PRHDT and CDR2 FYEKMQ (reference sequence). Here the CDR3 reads CASSFLSRIHQETQYF.

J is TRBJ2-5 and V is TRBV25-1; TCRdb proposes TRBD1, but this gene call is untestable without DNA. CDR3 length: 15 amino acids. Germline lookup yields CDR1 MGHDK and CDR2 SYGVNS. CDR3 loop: CASSEGKGGSETQYF.

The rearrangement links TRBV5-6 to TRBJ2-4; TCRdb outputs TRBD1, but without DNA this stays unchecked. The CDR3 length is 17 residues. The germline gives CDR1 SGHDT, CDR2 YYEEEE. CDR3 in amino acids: CASSPWRGQRRKNIQYF.

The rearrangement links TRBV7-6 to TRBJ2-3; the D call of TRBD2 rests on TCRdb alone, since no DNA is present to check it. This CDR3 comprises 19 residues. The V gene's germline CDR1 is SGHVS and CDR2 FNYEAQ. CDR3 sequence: CASSLAPTGPQAGTDTQYF. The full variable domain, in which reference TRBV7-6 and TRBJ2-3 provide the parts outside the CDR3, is GAGVSQSPRYKVTKRGQDVALRCDPISGHVSLYWYRQALGQGPEFLTYFNYEAQQDKSGLPNDRFSAERPEGSISTLTIQRTEQRDSAMYRCASSLAPTGPQAGTDTQYFGPGTRLTVL.

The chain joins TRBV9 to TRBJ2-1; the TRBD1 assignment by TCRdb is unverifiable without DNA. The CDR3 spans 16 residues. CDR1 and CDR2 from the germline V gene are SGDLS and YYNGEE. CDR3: CASSGRSGGGNNEQFF.

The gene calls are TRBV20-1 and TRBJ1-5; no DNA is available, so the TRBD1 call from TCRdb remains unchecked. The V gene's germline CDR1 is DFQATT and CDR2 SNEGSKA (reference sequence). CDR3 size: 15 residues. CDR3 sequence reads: CSARDVRQGRGPQHF.

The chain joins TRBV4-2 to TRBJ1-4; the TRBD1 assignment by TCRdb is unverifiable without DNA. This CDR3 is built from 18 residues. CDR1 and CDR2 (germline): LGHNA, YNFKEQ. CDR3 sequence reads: CASSQDRRSGTGGEKLFF.

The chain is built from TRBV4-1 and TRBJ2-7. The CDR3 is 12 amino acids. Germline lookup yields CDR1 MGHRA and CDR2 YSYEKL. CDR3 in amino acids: CASSQDGHEQYF.

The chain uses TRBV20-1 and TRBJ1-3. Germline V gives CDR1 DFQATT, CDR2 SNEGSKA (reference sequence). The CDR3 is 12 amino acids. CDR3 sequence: CSAREGGNTIYF.

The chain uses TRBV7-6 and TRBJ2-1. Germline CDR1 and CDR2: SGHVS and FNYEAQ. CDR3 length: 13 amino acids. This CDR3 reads CASSLGRANEQFF.